This T cell receptor (beta chain) comes out of a study of post-analysis software for immune sequencing data. Study context: In terms of disease course, relapsing-remitting, secondary progressive and progressive-relapsing multiple sclerosis were included.

Built from TCR beta cDNA, the libraries had unique molecular identifiers in them. There were roughly 0.95 to 11 million T cells, and about 500,000 cDNA molecules came from them. In TCRdb, the PCR reads were re-called with MiXCR into one record per CDR3 protein. The table includes around 770,000 distinct CDR3 sequences, 35% to 55% detected once. Only one count was recorded for this clonotype. Its antigen is unknown. This may come from a read error, since a much larger clone is one base off. Overall study findings and caveats: Patients carried a few TRBV segments more frequently than controls did, and TRBV5-6, TRBV5-1 and TRBV20-1 were among them. Multiple sclerosis patients showed significantly lower normalized Chao1 diversity than controls did. Co-batched samples clustered tightly together by F measure.

CDR1 is SGHDT, CDR2 YYEEEE, per germline. The CDR3 length is 13 residues. V was pared by 5 bases and J by 6 bases, with 15 bases between. The chain links TRBV5-6 to TRBJ2-7, with D tentatively TRBD1 or TRBD2 (5 bases each). Sequenced sample: blood. The receptor was derived from a girl aged 10 to 17 with multiple sclerosis. The CDR3, as DNA: TGTGCCAGCAGAGGGGACCCCGCTAGCGAGCAGTACTTC. Translating it yields CASRGDPASEQYF.